This T cell receptor (beta chain) was documented in a study of T cell responses to AZD1222 COVID-19 vaccine. General study results and limits: Spike was spanned by vaccine-associated CD4 TCRs, with dominance at 160-218 and 743-854. Donor demographics were predominantly white British with a female majority; clonal diversity may be underestimated. Unmutated variant regions are reportedly the target of nearly half of TCRs that are spike-specific.

The table came from immunoSEQ multiplex PCR; TCRdb's copy has only in-frame clones and leaves some out. The sample holds about 120,000 clones; about 91% are singletons and the top ten take approximately 9.6%. This CDR3 spans 16 amino acids. CDR1 LGHNA and CDR2 YSLEER come from the germline V gene. V was pared by 4 bases and J by 0 bases, with 15 bases between. For this clone: The antigen is undetermined.

The material sequenced was peripheral blood, taken on day 0 of AZD1222 vaccination. V and J are TRBV4-3 and TRBJ1-2, with D possibly TRBD1 on 5 matching bases. The source of this sequence is an adult in good health. In nucleotides, the CDR3 is TGCGCCAGCAGCCGAACTTCTGACAGAGCTAACTATGGCTACACCTTC. It yields the protein CASSRTSDRANYGYTF.